Shown below are 14 T cell receptor beta chains from a single sample sequenced in a study of T cells in Graves' hyperthyroidism and ophthalmopathy. Amplified regions were TCR beta CDR3 sequences from RNA transcripts. HTBI primers drove first-round RT-PCR of the TCR CDR3. TCRdb recomputed calls from the multiplex PCR reads with MiXCR, one row per CDR3 protein. This repertoire shows over 45,000 distinct CDR3 sequences, around 48% found once; its top ten account for more than 25%. The sample was peripheral blood or thyroid tissue (not recorded which). The receptors come from a woman aged 45 to 65 with Graves' hyperthyroidism.

The V call is TRBV7-8, the J call TRBJ1-1, with 7 bases that match TRBD1. J lost 11 bases, V lost 5 bases, and 8 bases had no gene match. Germline assignment: CDR1 SGHVS and CDR2 FQNEAQ. This CDR3 contains 12 residues. CDR3 nucleotides: TGTGCCAGCAGCATCGGACAGGACGGGGCTTTCTTT. Protein product: CASSIGQDGAFF.

This clonotype was found many times. CDR3 loop: CASSLGVGGLYEQYF. The CDR3 bases are TGTGCCAGCAGCTTAGGGGTTGGCGGCCTCTACGAGCAGTACTTC. V gene TRBV11-3 combines with J gene TRBJ2-7; D not certain. V was trimmed by 1 base and J by 3 bases, leaving 13 bases between them. This CDR3 is 15 amino acids long. The germline CDR1 and CDR2 sequences are SGHNT and YENEEA.

The chain recombines TRBV7-3 with TRBJ2-3; TRBD2 matches at 12 bases. Germline lookup yields CDR1 SGHTA and CDR2 FQGTGA. The J segment lost 3 bases and the V segment lost 5 bases, leaving 27 bases of the junction unmatched. The CDR3 spans 23 residues. CDR3 bases: TGTGCCAGCAGCCCAAATTGTAAGCCGGGACTAGCGGGCACCGAGGGGACGACAGATACGCAGTATTTT. Translated, it gives CASSPNCKPGLAGTEGTTDTQYF.

This rearrangement joins TRBV29-1 to TRBJ2-5; TRBD2 aligns across 10 bases. Germline loops: CDR1 SQVTM, CDR2 ANQGSEA. V lost 2 bases, J lost 5 bases, and 11 bases stayed unmatched. CDR3 length: 16 residues. In DNA form, the CDR3 reads TGCAGCGTTGAACCACGGGGAAGCGGGAGGGGGGAGACCCAGTACTTC. This translates into CSVEPRGSGRGETQYF. Based on the CDR3 plus reference TRBV29-1 and TRBJ2-5, the full variable domain is SAVISQKPSRDICQRGTSLTIQCQVDSQVTMMFWYRQQPGQSLTLIATANQGSEATYESGFVIDKFPISRPNLTFSTLTVSNMSPEDSSIYLCSVEPRGSGRGETQYFGPGTRLLVL.

The table lists this clonotype with many counts. The chain links TRBV19 to TRBJ1-1, with D uncertain. The ends were cut back, 6 bases at V and 4 bases at J, with 21 bases in the middle. CDR3 size: 16 residues. The germline V gene encodes CDR1 LNHDA and CDR2 SQIVND (reference sequence). The CDR3 loop is CASRHGRRKGGTEAFF. The CDR3 nucleotides are TGTGCCAGTAGACACGGACGGAGGAAGGGAGGCACTGAAGCTTTCTTT.

This clonotype was detected many times. CDR3 residues: CASSPRTGGYEQYF. CDR3 DNA sequence: TGCGCCAGCAGCCCGAGGACAGGGGGGTACGAGCAGTACTTC. The chain carries TRBV4-1 and TRBJ2-7; 10 bases line up with TRBD1. Germline trimming cut 4 bases from V and 4 bases from J; bases unmatched to any gene: 4. Germline V gene lookup returns CDR1 MGHRA and CDR2 YSYEKL. The CDR3 is 14 amino acids.

V is TRBV12-3 or TRBV12-4 and J is TRBJ2-5, with a tentative D call TRBD2 (5 bases). V lost 5 bases and J 5 bases, leaving 12 bases between the germline ends. The CDR3 extends over 13 amino acids. CDR3 in amino acids: CASSPFGEETQYF. The CDR3 DNA follows: TGTGCCAGCAGTCCCTTCGGGGAGGAGACCCAGTACTTC.

V is TRBV24-1 and J is TRBJ1-1, with D hard to call. In germline, CDR1 is KGHDR, CDR2 SFDVKD. This CDR3 has 11 amino acids. V was pared by 3 bases and J by 11 bases, with 9 bases between. CDR3 sequence (DNA): TGTGCCACCAGTGATGGAATACAGGCTTTCTTT. This gives the protein CATSDGIQAFF.

There are many counts of this clonotype. V usage is TRBV10-3 and J usage is TRBJ2-2, with a weak D call TRBD2 (6 bases). The length of the CDR3 is 14 residues. V lost 7 bases to trimming and J lost 0 bases, with 9 bases between them. Germline V gives CDR1 ENHRY, CDR2 SYGVKD. CDR3 sequence: CAIKGEANTGELFF. Here the CDR3 DNA reads TGTGCCATCAAAGGGGAGGCGAACACCGGGGAGCTGTTTTTT.

This clonotype has only one observation. The J gene is TRBJ2-1, the V gene TRBV20-1; 11 bases are a match to TRBD2. V lost 7 bases to trimming and J lost 5 bases; unmatched junction nucleotides: 4. This CDR3 has 13 amino acids. Germline lookup yields CDR1 DFQATT and CDR2 SNEGSKA (reference sequence). The CDR3 protein is CSETGLADNEQFF. The CDR3, as DNA: TGCAGTGAGACGGGACTAGCGGACAATGAGCAGTTCTTC.

The rearrangement uses TRBV28 and TRBJ2-7; D may correspond to TRBD1 or TRBD2 (5 bases each). This CDR3 is built from 15 residues. Germline V CDR1 and CDR2: MDHEN, SYDVKM. Trimming removed 3 bases at V and 2 bases at J, with 14 bases between. The CDR3 spells CASSFPGTFAYEQYF. DNA of the CDR3: TGTGCCAGCAGTTTTCCGGGGACCTTTGCCTACGAGCAGTACTTC.

This chain links TRBV20-1 with TRBJ1-6; D remains ambiguous. V shed 2 bases and J shed 8 bases, with 13 bases lying between them. CDR3 size: 14 residues. Germline CDR1 DFQATT, CDR2 SNEGSKA (reference sequence). CDR3 nucleotide sequence: TGCAGTGCTAGACGAGGAGGGCTTGATTCACCCCTCCACTTT. Its protein product is CSARRGGLDSPLHF.

The chain couples TRBV29-1 to TRBJ2-7; D possibly corresponds to TRBD2 (5 bases). The CDR3 runs 12 residues. Germline V lookup: CDR1 SQVTM, CDR2 ANQGSEA. V was shortened by 3 bases and J by 5 bases, with 11 bases between the two germline ends. The CDR3 spells CSVEGSRHEQYF. Here the CDR3 DNA reads TGCAGCGTTGAGGGGAGCCGCCACGAGCAGTACTTC.

Comment on this clonotype: One end of the junction varies from germline; a read error may be responsible. The V and J genes are TRBV6-6 and TRBJ2-2, with 15 bases matching TRBD2. Looked up from germline, CDR1 is MNHNY and CDR2 is SVGAGI (reference sequence). CDR3 size: 16 residues. The CDR3 bases are TGTGCCATCAGTTGGGGACTAGCGGGAGGAACCGGGGAGCTGTTTTTT. Translated, it gives CAISWGLAGGTGELFF.